The T cell receptor (beta chain) described here comes from a study of cytomegalovirus exposure and HLA in healthy donors. The data were produced by immunoSEQ multiplex PCR, yet TCRdb's version contains in-frame clones alone and is incomplete. The table has roughly 300,000 clones, 88% seen once. The material sequenced was PBMCs. This receptor was taken from a young woman in good health and CMV-seronegative.

In DNA, the CDR3 is TGTGCCAGCAGCTTAACGATAGTTGGCGAGCAGTACTTC. Encoded protein: CASSLTIVGEQYF. The V gene is TRBV7-3, the J gene TRBJ2-7; D gene uncertain. Germline CDR1 and CDR2: SGHTA and FQGTGA. The ends were cut back, 0 bases at V and 6 bases at J, with 9 bases in the middle. The CDR3 contains 13 residues.